Below are 20 T cell receptor beta chains sequenced from a single sample in a study of T cell responses to AZD1222 COVID-19 vaccine. Sequencing was performed with immunoSEQ multiplex PCR; in TCRdb, only in-frame clones are kept and a portion is missing. The sample contains about 150,000 clones, roughly 90% of which appear only once. Source: peripheral blood, taken on day 0 of AZD1222 vaccination. The receptors were sampled from an adult in good health.

This clone was picked up one time. The genes are TRBV7-9 and TRBJ1-4; no firm D call. The CDR3 loop spans 12 amino acids. CDR1 SEHNR and CDR2 FQNEAQ come from the germline V gene (reference sequence). The V and J ends lost 2 bases and 8 bases respectively, with 6 bases between them. This chain's CDR3 is CASSLPTEKLFF. CDR3 DNA: TGTGCCAGCAGCTTACCGACCGAAAAACTGTTTTTT.

The chain carries TRBV7-9 and TRBJ2-7; 9 bases match TRBD1. The CDR3 spans 14 residues. The V and J ends lost 5 bases and 4 bases, in that order; junction bases with no gene match: 6. Germline V gene lookup returns CDR1 SEHNR and CDR2 FQNEAQ (reference sequence). CDR3 region: CASSDRDRVYEQYF. CDR3 sequence (DNA): TGTGCCAGCAGCGACCGGGACAGGGTGTACGAGCAGTACTTC.

This clone was recorded once. This rearrangement joins TRBV2 to TRBJ2-7, with a possible D match to TRBD1 (6 bases). The V end lost 0 bases, the J end lost 6 bases, and 18 bases lay between the germline ends. Germline assignment: CDR1 SNHLY and CDR2 FYNNEI. This CDR3 is 16 amino acids long. CDR3 coding DNA: TGTGCCAGCAGTGAAGCGCTTGTGGGGGCTGGATCCGAGCAGTACTTC. Its translation: CASSEALVGAGSEQYF.

This chain uses TRBV5-1 with TRBJ2-1; D is ambiguous. This CDR3 has 13 amino acids. V lost 0 bases to trimming and J lost 4 bases, with 5 bases between them. Germline CDR1 is SGHRS and CDR2 is YFSETQ. The CDR3 reads CASSLASYNEQFF. The CDR3 DNA is TGCGCCAGCAGCTTGGCTAGTTACAATGAGCAGTTCTTC.

The rearrangement uses TRBV20-1 and TRBJ1-1, with D hard to call. CDR1 is DFQATT and CDR2 is SNEGSKA in the germline V gene (reference sequence). The CDR3 length is 10 residues. The germline V and J ends were trimmed by 6 bases and 11 bases, with 13 bases remaining between them. The CDR3 sequence: CSAKRSVAFF. CDR3 sequence (DNA): TGCAGTGCGAAACGTTCTGTGGCTTTCTTT.

The rearrangement links TRBV24-1 to TRBJ2-1, with 9 positions matching TRBD2. Trimming took 3 bases from V and 5 from J; bases not matched to a gene: 7. The CDR3 loop spans 16 amino acids. Germline V gene data show CDR1 as KGHDR and CDR2 as SFDVKD. The CDR3 loop is CATSDPREGPDNEQFF. CDR3 sequence (DNA): TGTGCCACCAGTGATCCGCGGGAGGGCCCCGACAATGAGCAGTTCTTC.

This chain connects TRBV7-8 to TRBJ1-1, with D perhaps TRBD1 (5 bases). Germline assignment: CDR1 SGHVS and CDR2 FQNEAQ. The germline V and J ends were trimmed by 0 bases and 5 bases, with 13 bases remaining between them. The length of the CDR3 is 15 residues. The CDR3 nucleotides read TGTGCCAGCAGCTTAGCTGGGGGGAGGAGGACTGAAGCTTTCTTT. It is translated as CASSLAGGRRTEAFF.

V is TRBV3-1 (or the pseudogene TRBV3-2) and J is TRBJ1-2, with D maybe TRBD1 (6 bases). This CDR3 has 17 amino acids. Trimming took 4 bases from V and 2 from J, leaving 20 bases between them. Germline V gives CDR1 LGHDT, CDR2 YNNKEL (reference sequence). CDR3 sequence: CASSPQARRGRNYGYTF. CDR3 nucleotides: TGTGCCAGCAGCCCCCAGGCCCGCAGGGGCCGAAACTATGGCTACACCTTC.

Only one count was recorded for this clone. V gene TRBV9 combines with J gene TRBJ1-6, with TRBD1 matching over 7 bases. The CDR3 loop spans 16 amino acids. With 0 bases clipped from V and 7 bases from J, the junction kept 7 bases outside the gene matches. Germline V CDR1 and CDR2: SGDLS, YYNGEE. The DNA for the CDR3 is TGTGCCAGCAGCGTAGAAGAGACAGGGTGGAATTCACCCCTCCACTTT. Translation gives CASSVEETGWNSPLHF.

For this clone: Compared with germline, one end of the junction differs, possibly owing to a read error. The chain has TRBV14 and TRBJ1-1; no definite D call. Germline CDR1 SGHDN, CDR2 FVKESK. The CDR3 has 13 residues. As DNA, the CDR3 is TGTGCCAGCAGCAAAGACCCGAACACTGAAGCTTTCTTT. Encoded protein: CASSKDPNTEAFF.

The chain joins TRBV5-1 to TRBJ2-2; the match to TRBD2 covers 7 bases. The junction had 3 bases not matched to a gene; V was cut back by 1 base and J by 0 bases. This CDR3 has 16 amino acids. Germline V gene sequence: CDR1 SGHRS, CDR2 YFSETQ. The CDR3: CASSLPGGPNTGELFF. The CDR3 DNA follows: TGCGCCAGCAGCTTGCCGGGAGGCCCGAACACCGGGGAGCTGTTTTTT.

V is TRBV7-9 and J is TRBJ1-2; possibly TRBD1 for D (5 bases). The V and J ends lost 2 bases and 8 bases respectively, with 15 bases between them. This CDR3 spans 14 amino acids. Per germline, CDR1 SEHNR and CDR2 FQNEAQ (reference sequence). The CDR3 DNA reads as TGTGCCAGCAGCTTAAGGTGGGACGGCGGGGGCTACACCTTC. This codes for CASSLRWDGGGYTF.

The chain employs TRBV5-1 and TRBJ2-2; D gene uncertain. This CDR3 contains 15 residues. Germline loops: CDR1 SGHRS, CDR2 YFSETQ. Trimming pared 1 base from V and 0 bases from J, leaving 7 bases between. The CDR3 is CASSLLLANTGELFF. DNA for the CDR3: TGCGCCAGCAGCTTGCTTCTAGCGAACACCGGGGAGCTGTTTTTT. The entire variable domain, with the rest obtained from reference TRBV5-1 and TRBJ2-2, is as follows: KAGVTQTPRYLIKTRGQQVTLSCSPISGHRSVSWYQQTPGQGLQFLFEYFSETQRNKGNFPGRFSGRQFSNSRSEMNVSTLELGDSALYLCASSLLLANTGELFFGEGSRLTVL.

The chain has TRBV27 and TRBJ1-5; no reliable D call. V lost 0 bases and J 0 bases, leaving 6 bases between the germline ends. Germline V gene sequence: CDR1 MNHEY, CDR2 SMNVEV (reference sequence). The CDR3 has 15 amino acids. The CDR3 is CASSLSGNSNQPQHF. DNA of the CDR3: TGTGCCAGCAGTTTATCTGGGAATAGCAATCAGCCCCAGCATTTT.

The chain uses TRBV4-1 and TRBJ1-4; D might be TRBD1 (5 bases). CDR3 length equals 17 residues. V was clipped by 1 base and J by 0 bases, with 12 bases between them. Germline V gene sequence: CDR1 MGHRA, CDR2 YSYEKL. The CDR3 coding sequence is TGCGCCAGCAGCCAAGGGGGGTTCCTTGCAACTAATGAAAAACTGTTTTTT. Translated, it gives CASSQGGFLATNEKLFF.

This rearrangement joins TRBV7-2 to TRBJ1-2; TRBD1 might be the D (6 bases). CDR3 length: 16 amino acids. V lost 4 bases and J 4 bases, leaving 19 bases between the germline ends. Germline CDR1 SGHTA, CDR2 FQGNSA. The CDR3 nucleotides read TGTGCCAGCAGCTCCGCGGTTGGACAGCAACGCTATGGCTACACCTTC. It yields the protein CASSSAVGQQRYGYTF. The whole variable domain, remainder taken from reference TRBV7-2 and TRBJ1-2, is GAGVSQSPSNKVTEKGKDVELRCDPISGHTALYWYRQSLGQGLEFLIYFQGNSAPDKSGLPSDRFSAERTGGSVSTLTIQRTQQEDSAVYLCASSSAVGQQRYGYTFGSGTRLTVV.

The V and J genes are TRBV7-2 and TRBJ1-1; D is possibly TRBD1 (5 bases). The germline V gene has CDR1 SGHTA and CDR2 FQGNSA. Trimming shortened V by 5 bases and J by 11 bases, and 18 bases separated the two germline ends. The CDR3 has 13 amino acids. CDR3: CASSPRGRARAFF. As DNA, the CDR3 is TGTGCCAGCAGCCCCCGGGGGAGGGCCCGGGCTTTCTTT.

The chain combines TRBV7-4 with TRBJ1-3; D call uncertain. V was shortened by 5 bases and J by 4 bases, with 15 bases between the two germline ends. CDR3 length: 15 residues. CDR1 SGHVT and CDR2 SQSDAQ come from the germline V gene. The CDR3: CASSKRLEPGNTIYF. CDR3 coding DNA: TGTGCCAGCAGCAAACGCCTGGAGCCCGGAAACACCATATATTTT.

The chain carries TRBV6-5 and TRBJ2-2; the match to TRBD1 covers 9 bases. The length of the CDR3 is 14 residues. Germline CDR1 is MNHEY and CDR2 is SVGAGI. V gave up 7 bases and J gave up 5 bases; unmatched junction bases: 5. The CDR3 sequence is CASKGQGRTGELFF. The CDR3 region has the DNA TGTGCCAGCAAAGGACAGGGGAGGACCGGGGAGCTGTTTTTT.

The rearrangement joins TRBV27 to TRBJ1-1, with D possibly being TRBD1 (5 bases). The CDR3 loop spans 15 amino acids. Looked up from germline, CDR1 is MNHEY and CDR2 is SMNVEV (reference sequence). Between the trimmed V and J ends, which lost 0 bases and 5 bases, there was a span of 13 bases. The CDR3: CASSLSAGRATEAFF. CDR3 DNA sequence: TGTGCCAGCAGTTTATCGGCGGGCAGGGCGACTGAAGCTTTCTTT.